This TCR beta chain originates from a study of shared clonotypes between healthy human individuals (dated by TCRdb to 2020 to 2022). In terms of the full investigation: A couple of women and a few men aged 18 to 49 years were included in the cohort. For each donor, CD4 naive and CD4 memory were each given three plates, CD8 naive was given two plates, and CD8 memory was given one plate. To estimate repertoire size and how much clonotypes are shared between individuals, the study performed deep sequencing of blood TCR repertoires from roughly five healthy adults. Different laboratories and diverse techniques were used to prepare libraries and sequence TCR repertoires, to increase sequencing depth and limit assay-specific biases. Between about 0.94 and 8.9 billion PBMCs per donor were obtained by leukapheresis. Paper-wide results and their limitations: Sampling was restricted to blood, and TCR repertoires in tissue are likely to differ from TCR repertoires in blood. Pairwise subsampling indicated that sequencing depth was expected to affect the degree of clonotype sharing among donors. Compared with non-shared clonotypes, the clonotypes found in all four sorted-subset donors had higher generation probabilities. Naive subsets generally had larger estimated clonotype richness than memory subsets. Incomplete sequencing was indicated by rarefaction of sorted-subset datasets, despite the large sequencing depth. Across a few donors, roughly 5.4% of naive CD4, roughly 3.8% of naive CD8, 2% to 2.5% of memory CD4, and approximately 0.4% of memory CD8 clonotypes were shared. The small number of donors limited the genetic and exposure-history diversity represented.

On this clone: The antigen it recognizes is unknown. The sample holds no much larger clone one base away, and base qualities are not on file.

TCR CDR3 regions were amplified from genomic DNA by multiplex PCR using the deep immunoSEQ assay. Genomic DNA extracted from each cell subset was distributed evenly over all wells of several immunoSEQ 96-well plates, and each plate served as one replicate. Each replicate PCR for sorted subsets received approximately 220 ng genomic DNA, equal to tens of thousands of T cell genomes. Purified libraries were quantified with a Qubit 3.0 fluorometer, sized on a Bioanalyzer 2100, and re-quantified with the KAPA Library Quantification kit. Every immunoSEQ 96-well plate was sequenced on a dedicated single-read 150-cycle Illumina NextSeq 550 flow cell. The paper's processing steps were these. Because the immunoSEQ output held only junctional sequences and lacked quality scores, the filtering could not match the filtering applied to full-length reads. To assign V/J genes and CDR3, sequences were annotated against IMGT germline references using PyIR, a Python wrapper for IgBLAST v1.9. Reads were removed for weak V/J assignments (E-value above 1e-6), missing CDR3, stop codons, out-of-frame junctions, or ambiguous translated residues. V3J clonotypes were defined as sequences sharing an identical inferred V gene, J gene, and CDR3 amino acid sequence. Percentage overlap between repertoires was calculated by dividing the number of shared unique clonotypes by the size of the smaller repertoire. Richness of each repertoire was evaluated using RTK rarefaction, the Chao1 estimator, and Recon v2.1 estimates of unobserved clonotypes. For all TCRbeta clonotypes obtained by the gDNA method from a few donors, generation probabilities were computed with OLGA. TCRdb holds this immuneACCESS table with in-frame rearrangements only. Some clones are missing; in checked studies, unresolved V genes explain under half, and the rest has no known cause. The DNA gave D and trimming, while V, J and clone size come from that table. For this sample the table gives around 1.1 million clones, of which 70% to 85% were detected only once. The top ten constitute almost 0.9% of the sample.

The donors were healthy, HIV-negative adults with no recently reported acute infections or vaccinations. Every donor was a Caucasian adult residing in Nashville, Tennessee, USA. CD4+ T cells were enriched through magnetic negative selection, after which naive cells were positively selected on CD45RA and the remaining negative fraction served as the memory subset. Blood was collected by leukapheresis, and PBMCs were isolated by Ficoll-Histopaque density gradient centrifugation and then cryopreserved in liquid nitrogen vapor phase. Purity and quantity of every magnetically sorted T cell population were checked by analytical flow cytometry. From each sorted fraction, genomic DNA was isolated and quantified by UV absorbance on a Nanodrop 2000c. Deletion took 5 bases off V and 0 bases off J, with a span of 15 bases between the germline ends. From the cysteine up to the phenylalanine, the CDR3 has a length of 15 residues. The sequence is cut down to CDR3 DNA, 45 bases in frame from base 1. Sequences SGHRS (CDR1) and YFSETQ (CDR2) are obtained from the germline V gene.

The sequence is built from TRBV5-1 and TRBJ2-7; TRBD1 is a weak D gene call, 5 bases matching. Sequenced sample: memory CD4+ T cells from PBMCs. In the paper's terms, the cell subset or site label means: CD45RA-negative fraction. The clonotype originates from a man younger than 35 in good health. Some clones in this sample may be carry-over from other donors' samples. The sequenced DNA is TGCGCCAGCAGTCCTGCCCCGACAGTCTCCTACGAGCAGTACTTC. Translated, it reads CASSPAPTVSYEQYF.